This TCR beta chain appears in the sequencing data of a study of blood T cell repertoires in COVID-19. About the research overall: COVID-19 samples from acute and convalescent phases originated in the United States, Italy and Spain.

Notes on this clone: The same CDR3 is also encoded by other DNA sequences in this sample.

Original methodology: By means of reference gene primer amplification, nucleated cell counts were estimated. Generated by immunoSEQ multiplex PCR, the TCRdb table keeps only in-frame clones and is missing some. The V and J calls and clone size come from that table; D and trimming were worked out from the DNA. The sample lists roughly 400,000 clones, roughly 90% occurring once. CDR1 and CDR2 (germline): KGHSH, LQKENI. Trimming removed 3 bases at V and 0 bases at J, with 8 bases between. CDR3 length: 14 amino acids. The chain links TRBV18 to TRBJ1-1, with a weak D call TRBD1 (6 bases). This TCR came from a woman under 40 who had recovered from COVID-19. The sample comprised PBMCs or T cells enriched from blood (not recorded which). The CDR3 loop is CASSPDRMNTEAFF. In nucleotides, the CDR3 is TGTGCCAGCTCACCCGACAGGATGAACACTGAAGCTTTCTTT. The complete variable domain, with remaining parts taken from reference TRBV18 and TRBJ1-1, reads NAGVMQNPRHLVRRRGQEARLRCSPMKGHSHVYWYRQLPEEGLKFMVYLQKENIIDESGMPKERFSAEFPKEGPSILRIQQVVRGDSAAYFCASSPDRMNTEAFFGQGTRLTVV.